These T cell receptor beta chains were read from a single sample in a study of cytotoxic CD8 clonotypes in ibrutinib-treated CLL. Repertoires were generated with immunoSEQ multiplex PCR, while TCRdb's copy carries only in-frame clones and drops some. The sample lists 20,000 to 30,000 clones; 55% to 75% were seen once. Here the sequenced sample was PBMCs, taken after 12 months of ibrutinib treatment. The receptor source for this set is a human donor with chronic lymphocytic leukemia. The CDR3 runs from the conserved cysteine through the conserved F or W. D genes are given only for firm matches. Size values are once, few and many counts, or a class for expanded clones, and some rows have none.

D gene	V gene	J gene	clone size	CDR3 protein	CDR3 DNA
-	TRBV30	TRBJ1-5	-	CAWSSGQPNQPQHF	TGTGCCTGGAGTTCAGGACAGCCTAATCAGCCCCAGCATTTT
TRBD1	TRBV7-2	TRBJ1-2	-	CASSFGGTVYGYTF	TGTGCCAGCAGCTTCGGTGGGACAGTATATGGCTACACCTTC
-	TRBV18	TRBJ2-1	-	CASSPGGRGSYNEQFF	TGTGCCAGCTCACCAGGAGGAAGGGGGTCCTACAATGAGCAGTTCTTC
TRBD1	TRBV19	TRBJ2-5	-	CASKPQGASGETQYF	TGTGCCAGTAAGCCCCAGGGGGCGAGTGGGGAGACCCAGTACTTC
-	TRBV28	TRBJ1-3	-	CASSLFGLSGNTIYF	TGTGCCAGCAGTTTATTTGGGTTGTCTGGAAACACCATATATTTT
TRBD1	TRBV15	TRBJ1-5	-	CATSSAWDRGLGGNQPQHF	TGTGCCACCAGCAGTGCGTGGGACAGGGGCCTCGGGGGCAATCAGCCCCAGCATTTT
-	TRBV7-3	TRBJ2-3	few	CASSLRAGPGDTQYF	TGTGCCAGCAGCTTAAGAGCCGGGCCAGGGGATACGCAGTATTTT
-	TRBV30	TRBJ1-5	-	CACDEGGNQPQHF	TGTGCATGCGACGAGGGGGGGAATCAGCCCCAGCATTTT
TRBD1	TRBV6-6	TRBJ1-4	once	CASSYSGTGGEKLFF	TGTGCCAGCAGTTACTCGGGGACAGGGGGCGAAAAACTGTTTTTT
-	TRBV27	TRBJ2-7	few	CASSIDQSSYEQYF	TGTGCCAGCAGTATCGACCAAAGCTCCTACGAGCAGTACTTC
TRBD2	TRBV5-1	TRBJ2-5	few	CASSLEAPGGETQYF	TGCGCCAGCAGCTTGGAGGCTCCGGGGGGAGAGACCCAGTACTTC
-	TRBV7-2	TRBJ2-3	few	CASSYSWGGRTTDTQYF	TGTGCCAGCAGCTATTCCTGGGGGGGCCGGACCACAGATACGCAGTATTTT
-	TRBV28	TRBJ1-5	-	CASGPTESYSNQPQHF	TGTGCCAGCGGACCTACAGAAAGCTATAGCAATCAGCCCCAGCATTTT
-	TRBV9	TRBJ1-2	few	CASSVGGLGGYTF	TGTGCCAGCAGCGTAGGGGGTCTGGGTGGCTACACCTTC
-	TRBV5-1	TRBJ2-5	-	CASSLEETQYF	TGCGCCAGCAGCTTGGAAGAGACCCAGTACTTC
TRBD2	TRBV5-1	TRBJ2-3	-	CASRAGTSTDTQYF	TGCGCCAGCAGAGCGGGGACTAGCACAGATACGCAGTATTTT
TRBD1	TRBV19	TRBJ1-5	medium-sized	CASSIDPGQTKPQHF	TGTGCCAGTAGTATAGACCCGGGACAGACAAAGCCCCAGCATTTT
-	TRBV10-1	TRBJ1-1	-	CASSAMERRAVEAFF	TGCGCCAGCAGTGCGATGGAGAGAAGGGCTGTAGAAGCTTTCTTT
TRBD1	TRBV4-3	TRBJ1-2	once	CASSQDRDRGVDGYTF	TGCGCCAGCAGCCAAGATCGGGACAGGGGGGTTGATGGCTACACCTTC
-	TRBV5-1	TRBJ2-1	-	CASSLTDYNEQFF	TGCGCCAGCAGCCTGACTGACTACAATGAGCAGTTCTTC
TRBD1	TRBV9	TRBJ1-1	-	CASSGQGQANTEAFF	TGTGCCAGCAGCGGCCAGGGACAGGCGAACACTGAAGCTTTCTTT
TRBD1	TRBV6-1	TRBJ2-3	-	CASSKQGATDTQYF	TGTGCCAGCAGTAAGCAGGGGGCCACAGATACGCAGTATTTT
-	TRBV9	TRBJ2-3	once	CASSVGYRDRADTQYF	TGTGCCAGCAGCGTAGGGTACAGGGATCGCGCAGATACGCAGTATTTT
TRBD1	TRBV5-4	TRBJ2-7	-	CASSSDRDRGHEQYF	TGTGCCAGCAGCTCTGACCGGGACAGGGGGCACGAGCAGTACTTC
TRBD1	TRBV5-8	TRBJ2-7	-	CASSLGGQGADEQYF	TGTGCCAGCAGCTTGGGAGGACAGGGGGCCGACGAGCAGTACTTC
TRBD1	TRBV4-3	TRBJ2-1	-	CASSLGRGRDNEQFF	TGCGCCAGCAGCCTGGGCAGGGGGCGAGACAATGAGCAGTTCTTC
-	TRBV5-4	TRBJ1-1	-	CASSYQAREAFF	TGTGCCAGCAGCTATCAGGCCCGGGAAGCTTTCTTT
-	TRBV28	TRBJ1-2	once	CASSAGWGYGYTF	TGTGCCAGCAGTGCCGGGTGGGGATATGGCTACACCTTC
-	TRBV28	TRBJ1-1	-	CASTYGHTEAFF	TGTGCCAGCACTTACGGTCACACTGAAGCTTTCTTT
-	TRBV4-3	TRBJ1-4	-	CASSQVDGKLFF	TGCGCCAGCAGCCAAGTCGACGGAAAACTGTTTTTT
TRBD1	TRBV7-9	TRBJ1-2	-	CASSTTGAGYGYTF	TGTGCCAGCAGCACGACAGGGGCCGGGTATGGCTACACCTTC
-	TRBV11-2	TRBJ2-7	-	CASSFPVSPYEQYF	TGTGCCAGCAGCTTTCCTGTAAGCCCCTACGAGCAGTACTTC
-	TRBV28	TRBJ2-7	once	CASTPPTGESGQYF	TGTGCCAGCACCCCCCCGACCGGGGAATCGGGGCAGTACTTC
-	TRBV27	TRBJ2-3	few	CASSPWDPGYADTQYF	TGTGCCAGCAGTCCCTGGGACCCCGGGTACGCAGATACGCAGTATTTT
TRBD2	TRBV9	TRBJ2-3	-	CASSVVGLAPTDTQYF	TGTGCCAGCAGCGTAGTGGGACTAGCCCCCACAGATACGCAGTATTTT
TRBD1	TRBV9	TRBJ2-6	-	CASSVGTGVVGANVLTF	TGTGCCAGCAGCGTCGGGACAGGGGTCGTCGGGGCCAACGTCCTGACTTTC
-	TRBV6-5	TRBJ1-4	-	CASSDRAGEKLFF	TGTGCCAGCAGTGACCGGGCAGGAGAAAAACTGTTTTTT
TRBD1	TRBV30	TRBJ1-3	-	CAWMPGTGGIGNTIYF	TGTGCCTGGATGCCAGGGACAGGAGGAATTGGAAACACCATATATTTT
-	TRBV28	TRBJ1-1	-	CASSLRGRPEAFF	TGTGCCAGCAGTTTACGGGGAAGGCCTGAAGCTTTCTTT
TRBD2	TRBV5-1	TRBJ2-5	-	CASMGLAGAGGETQYF	TGCGCCAGCATGGGACTAGCGGGGGCCGGGGGAGAGACCCAGTACTTC
TRBD1	TRBV9	TRBJ1-3	-	CASSSQQGARNTIYF	TGTGCCAGCAGCTCCCAACAGGGGGCGAGAAACACCATATATTTT
-	TRBV7-2	TRBJ2-2	-	CASSLGRIAGELFF	TGTGCCAGCAGCTTAGGAAGAATTGCCGGGGAGCTGTTTTTT
-	TRBV28	TRBJ1-4	-	CASSTTGRVLFF	TGTGCCAGCAGCACAACGGGACGAGTACTGTTTTTT
TRBD2	TRBV11-1	TRBJ2-3	-	CASSPSEAGGQDTQYF	TGTGCCAGCAGCCCTAGTGAAGCGGGGGGGCAGGATACGCAGTATTTT
TRBD1	TRBV5-6	TRBJ2-3	-	CASRTGVLSTDTQYF	TGTGCCAGCAGGACAGGGGTCCTTAGCACAGATACGCAGTATTTT
-	TRBV5-1	TRBJ1-3	-	CASSLAGPYSGNTIYF	TGCGCCAGCAGCTTGGCTGGCCCGTACTCTGGAAACACCATATATTTT
-	TRBV7-8	TRBJ1-2	-	CASSPGQYYGYTF	TGTGCCAGCAGCCCAGGACAGTACTATGGCTACACCTTC
-	TRBV6-5	TRBJ1-2	many	CASNNGGLDTF	TGTGCCAGCAACAACGGGGGATTGGACACCTTC
TRBD1	TRBV5-1	TRBJ2-5	-	CASSSGQGRETQYF	TGCGCCAGCAGCTCGGGACAGGGAAGGGAGACCCAGTACTTC
TRBD1	TRBV10-3	TRBJ2-2	-	CAISLQGDTGELFF	TGTGCCATCAGTCTACAGGGGGACACCGGGGAGCTGTTTTTT
TRBD1	TRBV5-1	TRBJ2-3	-	CASCPGQGVDTQYF	TGCGCCAGCTGTCCAGGACAGGGGGTAGATACGCAGTATTTT
TRBD1	TRBV6-5	TRBJ1-1	-	CASRATGLGHTEAFF	TGTGCCAGCAGAGCGACAGGGCTCGGACACACTGAAGCTTTCTTT
-	TRBV28	TRBJ2-7	once	CASNQLGDPTYEQYF	TGTGCCAGCAACCAACTTGGGGACCCCACCTACGAGCAGTACTTC
-	TRBV4-2	TRBJ1-5	-	CASSGRAGEDQPQHF	TGTGCCAGCAGCGGGAGGGCAGGGGAGGATCAGCCCCAGCATTTT
TRBD2	TRBV2	TRBJ2-3	-	CASRTLRGGAVDTQYF	TGTGCCAGCAGAACCCTTCGCGGGGGGGCCGTAGATACGCAGTATTTT
-	TRBV7-2	TRBJ2-3	-	CASSLDSTSWGGTDTQYF	TGTGCCAGCAGCTTAGACTCCACTAGCTGGGGAGGCACAGATACGCAGTATTTT
-	TRBV29-1	TRBJ1-1	-	CSAAGGGNTEAFF	TGCAGCGCTGCGGGGGGTGGGAACACTGAAGCTTTCTTT
-	TRBV7-9	TRBJ1-2	-	CASSLVAGEDYGYTF	TGTGCCAGCAGCTTAGTTGCAGGGGAGGACTATGGCTACACCTTC
TRBD2	TRBV6-5	TRBJ2-1	-	CASSLIAGGYNEQFF	TGTGCCAGCAGCCTAATAGCGGGGGGATACAATGAGCAGTTCTTC
TRBD1	TRBV6-5	TRBJ1-5	-	CASSNNRGQPQHF	TGTGCCAGCAGTAACAACAGGGGTCAGCCCCAGCATTTT